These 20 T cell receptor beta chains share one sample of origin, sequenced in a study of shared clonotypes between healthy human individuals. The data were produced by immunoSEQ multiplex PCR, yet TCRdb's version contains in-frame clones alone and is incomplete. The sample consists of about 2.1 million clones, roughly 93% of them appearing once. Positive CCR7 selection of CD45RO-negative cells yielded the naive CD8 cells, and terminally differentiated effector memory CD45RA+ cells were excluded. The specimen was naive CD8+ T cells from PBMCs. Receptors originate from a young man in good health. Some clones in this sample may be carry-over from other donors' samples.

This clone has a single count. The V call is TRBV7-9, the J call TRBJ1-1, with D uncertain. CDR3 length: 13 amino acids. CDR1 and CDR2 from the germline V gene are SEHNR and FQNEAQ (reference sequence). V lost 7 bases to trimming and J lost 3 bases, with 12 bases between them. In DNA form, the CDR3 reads TGTGCCAGCATCGGTCCCGGAGACACTGAAGCTTTCTTT. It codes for CASIGPGDTEAFF.

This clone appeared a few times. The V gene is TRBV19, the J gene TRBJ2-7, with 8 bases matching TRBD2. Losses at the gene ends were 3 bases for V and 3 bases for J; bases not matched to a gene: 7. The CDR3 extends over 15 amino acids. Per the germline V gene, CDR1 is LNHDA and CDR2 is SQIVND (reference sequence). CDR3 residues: CASSIFAGGFYEQYF. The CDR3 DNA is TGTGCCAGTAGTATCTTTGCGGGAGGATTCTACGAGCAGTACTTC.

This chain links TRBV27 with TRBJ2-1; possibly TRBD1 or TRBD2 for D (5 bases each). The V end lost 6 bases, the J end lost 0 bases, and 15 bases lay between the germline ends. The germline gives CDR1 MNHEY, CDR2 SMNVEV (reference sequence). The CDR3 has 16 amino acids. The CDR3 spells CASSQGPWSSYNEQFF. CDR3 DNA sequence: TGTGCCAGCAGCCAGGGACCTTGGAGCTCCTACAATGAGCAGTTCTTC.

The CDR3 DNA follows: TGTGCCAGCAGTTCACGGGACTACGAGCAGTACTTC. Translated: CASSSRDYEQYF. The J gene is TRBJ2-7, the V gene TRBV6-5; a weak D match, TRBD2 (5 bases). Trimming took off 4 bases at V and 3 bases at J, with 7 bases between the two ends. The CDR3 length is 12 residues. Germline lookup yields CDR1 MNHEY and CDR2 SVGAGI.

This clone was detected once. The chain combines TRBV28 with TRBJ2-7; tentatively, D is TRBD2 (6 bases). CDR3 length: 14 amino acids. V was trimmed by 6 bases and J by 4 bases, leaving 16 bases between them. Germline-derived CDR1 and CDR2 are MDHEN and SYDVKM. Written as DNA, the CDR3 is TGTGCCAGCAGCCCACCGGGGAGGTATTACGAGCAGTACTTC. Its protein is CASSPPGRYYEQYF.

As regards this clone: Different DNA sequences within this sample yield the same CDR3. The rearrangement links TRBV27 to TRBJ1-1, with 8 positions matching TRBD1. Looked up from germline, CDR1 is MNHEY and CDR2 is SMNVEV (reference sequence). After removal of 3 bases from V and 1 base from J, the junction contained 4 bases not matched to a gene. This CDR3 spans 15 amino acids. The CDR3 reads CASSLAGTGNTEAFF. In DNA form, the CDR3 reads TGTGCCAGCAGTTTGGCCGGGACAGGGAACACTGAAGCTTTCTTT.

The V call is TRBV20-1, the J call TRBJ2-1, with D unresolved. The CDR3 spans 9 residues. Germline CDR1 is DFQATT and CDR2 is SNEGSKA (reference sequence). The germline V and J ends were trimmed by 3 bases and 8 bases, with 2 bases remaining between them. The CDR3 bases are TGCAGTGCTAGGGATGAGCAGTTCTTC. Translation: CSARDEQFF.

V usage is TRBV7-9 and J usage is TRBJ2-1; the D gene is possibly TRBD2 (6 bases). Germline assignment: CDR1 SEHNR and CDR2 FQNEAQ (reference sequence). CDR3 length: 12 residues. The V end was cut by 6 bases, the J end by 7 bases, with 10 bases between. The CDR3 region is CASRGGANEQFF. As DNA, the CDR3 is TGTGCCAGCAGAGGCGGGGCAAATGAGCAGTTCTTC.

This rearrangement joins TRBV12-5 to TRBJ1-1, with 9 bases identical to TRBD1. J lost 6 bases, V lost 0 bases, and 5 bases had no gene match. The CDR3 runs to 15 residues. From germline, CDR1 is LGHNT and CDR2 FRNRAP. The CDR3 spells CASGLVVQGAAEAFF. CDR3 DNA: TGTGCTAGTGGTTTGGTAGTACAGGGGGCTGCTGAAGCTTTCTTT. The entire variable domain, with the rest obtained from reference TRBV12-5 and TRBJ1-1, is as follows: DARVTQTPRHKVTEMGQEVTMRCQPILGHNTVFWYRQTMMQGLELLAYFRNRAPLDDSGMPKDRFSAEMPDATLATLKIQPSEPRDSAVYFCASGLVVQGAAEAFFGQGTRLTVV.

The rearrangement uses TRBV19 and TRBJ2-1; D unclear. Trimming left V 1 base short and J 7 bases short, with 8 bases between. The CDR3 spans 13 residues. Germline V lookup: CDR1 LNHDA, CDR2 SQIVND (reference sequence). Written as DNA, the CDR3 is TGTGCCAGTAGTATAGTGTGGTTGAATGAGCAGTTCTTC. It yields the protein CASSIVWLNEQFF.

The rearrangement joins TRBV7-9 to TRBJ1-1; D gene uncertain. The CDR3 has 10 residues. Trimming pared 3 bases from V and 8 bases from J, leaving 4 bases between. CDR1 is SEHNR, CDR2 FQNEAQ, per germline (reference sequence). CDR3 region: CASSFREAFF. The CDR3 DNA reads TGTGCCAGCAGCTTCCGGGAAGCTTTCTTT.

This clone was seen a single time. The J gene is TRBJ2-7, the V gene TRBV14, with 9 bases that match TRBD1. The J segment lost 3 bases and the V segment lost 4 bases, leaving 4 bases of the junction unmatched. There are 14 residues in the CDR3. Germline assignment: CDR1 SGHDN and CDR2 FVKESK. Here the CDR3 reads CASSPGQGNYEQYF. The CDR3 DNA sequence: TGTGCCAGCAGCCCAGGACAGGGGAACTACGAGCAGTACTTC.

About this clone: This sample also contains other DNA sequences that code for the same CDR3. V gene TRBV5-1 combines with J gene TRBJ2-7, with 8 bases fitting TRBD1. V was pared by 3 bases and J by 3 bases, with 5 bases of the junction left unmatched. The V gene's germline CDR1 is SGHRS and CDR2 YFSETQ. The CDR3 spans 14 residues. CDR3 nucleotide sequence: TGCGCCAGCAGCTCAGGGACAGGCCTCTACGAGCAGTACTTC. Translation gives CASSSGTGLYEQYF.

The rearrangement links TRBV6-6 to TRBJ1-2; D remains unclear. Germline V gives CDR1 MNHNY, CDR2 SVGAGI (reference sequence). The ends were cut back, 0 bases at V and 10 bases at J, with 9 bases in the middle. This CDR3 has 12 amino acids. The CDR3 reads CASSYSTTDYTF. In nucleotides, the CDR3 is TGTGCCAGCAGTTACTCTACAACTGACTACACCTTC.

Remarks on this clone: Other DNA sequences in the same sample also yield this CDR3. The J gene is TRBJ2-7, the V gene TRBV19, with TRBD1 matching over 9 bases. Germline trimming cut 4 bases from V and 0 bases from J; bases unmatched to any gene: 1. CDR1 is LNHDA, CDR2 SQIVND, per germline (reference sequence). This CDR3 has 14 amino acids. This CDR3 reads CASSTTGGSYEQYF. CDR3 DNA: TGTGCCAGTAGTACGACAGGGGGCTCCTACGAGCAGTACTTC.

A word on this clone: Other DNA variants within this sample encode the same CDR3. The CDR3, as DNA: TGTGCCAGCTCGGGAATTTCCTACGAGCAGTACTTC. This codes for CASSGISYEQYF. This chain joins TRBV9 and TRBJ2-7, with D possibly being TRBD2 (5 bases). The CDR3 length is 12 residues. Trimming removed 7 bases at V and 1 base at J, with 9 bases between. Germline-derived CDR1 and CDR2 are SGDLS and YYNGEE.

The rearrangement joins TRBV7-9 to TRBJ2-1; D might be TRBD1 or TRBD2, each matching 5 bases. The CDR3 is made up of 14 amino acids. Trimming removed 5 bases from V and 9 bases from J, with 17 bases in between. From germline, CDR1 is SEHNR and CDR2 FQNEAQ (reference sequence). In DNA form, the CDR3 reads TGTGCCAGCAGCCCAGGGACCGGACTCGGTGAGCAGTTCTTC. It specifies CASSPGTGLGEQFF.

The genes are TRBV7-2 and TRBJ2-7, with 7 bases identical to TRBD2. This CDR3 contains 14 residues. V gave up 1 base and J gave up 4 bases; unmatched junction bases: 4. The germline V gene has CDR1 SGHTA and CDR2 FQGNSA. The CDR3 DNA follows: TGTGCCAGCAGCTTAGGCGGGAGTCCGTACGAGCAGTACTTC. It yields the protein CASSLGGSPYEQYF.

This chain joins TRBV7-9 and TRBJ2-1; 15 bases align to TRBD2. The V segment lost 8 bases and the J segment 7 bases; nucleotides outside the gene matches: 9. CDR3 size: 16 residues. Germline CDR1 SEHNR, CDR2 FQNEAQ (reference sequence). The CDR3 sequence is CASDSGTSGRINEQFF. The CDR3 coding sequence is TGTGCCAGCGACTCCGGGACTAGCGGGAGGATAAATGAGCAGTTCTTC.

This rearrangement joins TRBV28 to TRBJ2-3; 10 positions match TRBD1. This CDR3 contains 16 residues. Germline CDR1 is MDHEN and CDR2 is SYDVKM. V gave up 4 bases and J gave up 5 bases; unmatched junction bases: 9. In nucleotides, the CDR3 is TGTGCCAGCAGTTCATCCGGGACAGGGGCTGGAGATACGCAGTATTTT. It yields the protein CASSSSGTGAGDTQYF. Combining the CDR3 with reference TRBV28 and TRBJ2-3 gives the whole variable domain DVKVTQSSRYLVKRTGEKVFLECVQDMDHENMFWYRQDPGLGLRLIYFSYDVKMKEKGDIPEGYSVSREKKERFSLILESASTNQTSMYLCASSSSGTGAGDTQYFGPGTRLTVL.